The present T cell receptor beta chain was sequenced within a study of blood T cell repertoires in COVID-19. Across the whole study: COVID-19 samples, acute and convalescent, were from the United States, Italy and Spain. T cells, B-cell-depleted T cells, or PBMCs supplied cDNA or gDNA.

The CDR3 length is 15 residues. Germline V gene lookup returns CDR1 SQVTM and CDR2 ANQGSEA. Trimming cost V 4 bases and J 5 bases; bases outside gene matches: 7. Authors' analysis steps: The assay estimated nucleated cells by amplifying reference gene primers. Assay used: immunoSEQ multiplex PCR; TCRdb lists only in-frame clones, some missing. The DNA was the basis for D and trimming; V, J and clone size are from that table. The sample lists 380,000 or so clones, 88% seen once, with around 0.91% in the top ten. Recruits, aged 18 to 89 years, lived in 24 US areas. The rearrangement links TRBV29-1 to TRBJ2-2; TRBD2 matches at 10 bases. Sample: PBMCs or T cells enriched from blood (not recorded which). The receptor was derived from a woman in her twenties or thirties with acute COVID-19. This CDR3 is CSVVAGGRKTGELFF. The CDR3 DNA reads TGCAGCGTTGTAGCGGGGGGCAGGAAGACCGGGGAGCTGTTTTTT.